Shown below are 29 T cell receptor beta chains from a single sample sequenced in a study of T cell clones after liver transplantation (dated by TCRdb to between 2019 and 2020). Library preparation was by the immunoSEQ multiplex PCR assay. This is the immuneACCESS table as TCRdb keeps it, with only in-frame sequences that have V and J called. A part of the clones is gone; compared with another copy, unresolved V genes explain less than half, and the rest is unexplained. For this sample there are about 51,000 clones; more than 65% appear just once. Jointly, the top ten make up around 9.4% of the sample. The source material was CD4+ T cells from blood, sampled about 56 months after liver transplant. These receptors were collected from a human patient who received a liver transplant. Some T cells present after a transplant may be cells of the graft donor.

This clone has just a few counts. This chain connects TRBV27 to TRBJ2-7; D perhaps matches TRBD1 (6 bases). Trimming stripped 6 bases from V and 7 bases from J, with 13 bases between. Germline V CDR1 and CDR2: MNHEY, SMNVEV (reference sequence). The CDR3 covers 12 residues. CDR3 in amino acids: CASSPTQGEQYF. Here the CDR3 DNA reads TGTGCCAGCAGCCCCACCCAGGGGGAGCAGTACTTC.

The chain employs TRBV9 and TRBJ1-2; D is perhaps TRBD1 (5 bases). V was cut by 2 bases and J by 8 bases, with 13 bases left in between. CDR3 size: 13 residues. Germline lookup yields CDR1 SGDLS and CDR2 YYNGEE. The CDR3 region is CASSVDTGRGYTF. The DNA of the CDR3 is TGTGCCAGCAGCGTCGACACGGGACGGGGCTACACCTTC.

This clone was recorded a few times. V gene TRBV20-1 combines with J gene TRBJ1-2, with 7 bases matching TRBD1. CDR1 DFQATT and CDR2 SNEGSKA come from the germline V gene (reference sequence). This CDR3 region has 11 residues. CDR3 protein: CSARGLRGYTF. The CDR3 DNA reads TGCAGCGCGAGGGGGCTTAGGGGCTACACCTTC.

The rearrangement joins TRBV30 to TRBJ1-2; tentative D call: TRBD1 (6 bases). The CDR3 contains 13 residues. V shed 4 bases and J shed 10 bases, with 19 bases lying between them. Germline values: CDR1 GTSNPN, CDR2 SVGIG (reference sequence). Here the CDR3 reads CAWTPGGQGIYTF. CDR3 coding DNA: TGTGCCTGGACCCCAGGCGGTCAGGGGATCTACACCTTC. Together with reference TRBV30 and TRBJ1-2, the CDR3 gives the full variable domain: SQTIHQWPATLVQPVGSPLSLECTVEGTSNPNLYWYRQAAGRGLQLLFYSVGIGQISSEVPQNLSASRPQDRQFILSSKKLLLSDSGFYLCAWTPGGQGIYTFGSGTRLTVV.

The CDR3 sequence is CASAEGLNTEAFF. CDR3 nucleotide sequence: TGTGCTTCCGCAGAAGGGCTGAACACTGAAGCTTTCTTT. This chain links TRBV7-7 with TRBJ1-1; D ambiguous. CDR3 length: 13 amino acids. From germline, CDR1 is SSHAT and CDR2 FNYEAQ (reference sequence).

This clone has more than one count but fewer than ten. The chain links TRBV30 to TRBJ1-1; TRBD1 is a possible D gene (5 bases). Germline-derived CDR1 and CDR2 are GTSNPN and SVGIG (reference sequence). V was trimmed by 0 bases and J by 0 bases, leaving 14 bases between them. The CDR3 length is 16 residues. The CDR3: CAWSVPWGQMNTEAFF. The CDR3 nucleotides are TGTGCCTGGAGTGTACCGTGGGGCCAGATGAACACTGAAGCTTTCTTT.

This chain connects TRBV30 to TRBJ1-5; 7 nucleotides line up with TRBD1. The CDR3 totals 15 residues. Unmatched junction bases numbered 9, after V lost 4 bases and J lost 3 bases. The germline V gene encodes CDR1 GTSNPN and CDR2 SVGIG (reference sequence). CDR3 region: CAWTPRDRYNQPQHF. CDR3 DNA: TGTGCCTGGACCCCCCGGGACAGATACAATCAGCCCCAGCATTTT.

The chain combines TRBV2 with TRBJ1-4; D call uncertain. The V end was cut by 6 bases, the J end by 3 bases, with 8 bases between. The CDR3 has 13 residues. Germline CDR1 reads SNHLY; CDR2 reads FYNNEI. CDR3: CASSDTSNEKLFF. The DNA of the CDR3 is TGTGCCAGCAGCGACACCTCTAATGAAAAACTGTTTTTT.

As concerns this clone: This CDR3 fails to terminate in the conserved phenylalanine or tryptophan, so it likely reflects a read error. Because the CDR3's place on the DNA is in doubt, the DNA is left out and the CDR3 is given as listed by TCRdb. This chain's CDR3 is CASSSPPGTQLS. The chain employs TRBV28 and TRBJ1-2. Ends included, the CDR3 has 12 residues. CDR1 and CDR2 (germline): MDHEN, SYDVKM.

The V and J genes are TRBV6-5 and TRBJ1-6, with D perhaps matching TRBD1 (5 bases). The CDR3 covers 13 residues. CDR1 is MNHEY, CDR2 SVGAGI, per germline. V was trimmed by 2 bases and J by 6 bases, leaving 5 bases between them. DNA of the CDR3: TGTGCCAGCAGTTACGGGGCTAATTCACCCCTCCACTTT. Translating it yields CASSYGANSPLHF.

The rearrangement links TRBV30 to TRBJ1-6; a possible D gene is TRBD1 (6 bases). CDR3 length: 15 amino acids. The germline V gene encodes CDR1 GTSNPN and CDR2 SVGIG (reference sequence). The germline V and J ends were trimmed by 6 bases and 7 bases, with 19 bases remaining between them. The CDR3 sequence is CACKGVPVENSPLHF. In DNA, the CDR3 is TGTGCCTGTAAGGGGGTTCCGGTGGAGAATTCACCCCTCCACTTT.

The chain links TRBV28 to TRBJ1-3; D ambiguous. Trimming cost V 7 bases and J 2 bases, with 12 bases left between them. This CDR3 is built from 14 residues. The germline gives CDR1 MDHEN, CDR2 SYDVKM. CDR3 nucleotide sequence: TGTGCCAGCAATTCCGGCAGCCCTGGAAACACCATATATTTT. Translated, it gives CASNSGSPGNTIYF.

This clone was seen only a few times. The chain uses TRBV6-4 and TRBJ2-6, with no clear D. CDR3 length: 14 residues. Germline assignment: CDR1 MRHNA and CDR2 SNTAGT. Trimming left V 6 bases short and J 0 bases short, with 6 bases between. CDR3 sequence reads: CASSPLSGANVLTF. CDR3 in DNA: TGTGCCAGCAGCCCCCTCTCTGGGGCCAACGTCCTGACTTTC.

The chain has TRBV28 and TRBJ2-4, with a possible D match to TRBD2 (6 bases). CDR1 MDHEN and CDR2 SYDVKM come from the germline V gene. The length of the CDR3 is 17 residues. V was pared by 3 bases and J by 0 bases, with 15 bases between. The chain's CDR3 is CASSFGSGGLAKNIQYF. CDR3 sequence (DNA): TGTGCCAGCAGTTTTGGTAGTGGAGGGCTAGCCAAAAACATTCAGTACTTC.

The V and J genes are TRBV6-5 and TRBJ1-5; no definite D call. The CDR3 has 13 residues. Germline lookup yields CDR1 MNHEY and CDR2 SVGAGI. Trimming took 2 bases from V and 6 from J, leaving 8 bases between them. In DNA, the CDR3 is TGTGCCAGCAGTTACAGACGGGGTCAGCCCCAGCATTTT. Encoded protein: CASSYRRGQPQHF.

The genes are TRBV4-2 and TRBJ2-3, with a tentative D call TRBD2 (7 bases). The CDR3 has 15 residues. V lost 6 bases and J lost 1, with 14 bases in between. Germline assignment: CDR1 LGHNA and CDR2 YNFKEQ. The CDR3 region has the DNA TGTGCCAGCAGGCCACGGGGGGCAGGCACAGATACGCAGTATTTT. Its translation: CASRPRGAGTDTQYF.

This clone has just one count. The chain combines TRBV7-2 with TRBJ2-2; unclear D gene. The V gene lost 6 bases and the J gene lost 0 bases, with 2 bases spanning the gap. The length of the CDR3 is 12 residues. Looked up from germline, CDR1 is SGHTA and CDR2 is FQGNSA. This CDR3 is CASRSNTGELFF. Written as DNA, the CDR3 is TGTGCCAGCAGATCGAACACCGGGGAGCTGTTTTTT.

The rearrangement uses TRBV28 and TRBJ1-1, with a tentative D call TRBD1 (5 bases). The CDR3 has 13 residues. In germline, CDR1 is MDHEN, CDR2 SYDVKM. V lost 8 bases to trimming and J lost 3 bases, with 13 bases between them. The CDR3 DNA reads TGTGCCAGCTTAGGAGGGGTGGACACTGAAGCTTTCTTT. Translated, it gives CASLGGVDTEAFF.

The V and J genes are TRBV6-5 and TRBJ2-3, with 8 bases identical to TRBD2. V lost 6 bases to trimming and J lost 1 base; unmatched junction nucleotides: 6. There are 15 residues in the CDR3. The V gene's germline CDR1 is MNHEY and CDR2 SVGAGI. The CDR3 nucleotides are TGTGCCAGCAGCCGCGGGGGGCTCGGCACAGATACGCAGTATTTT. Translated: CASSRGGLGTDTQYF.

The chain carries TRBV7-2 and TRBJ2-5; 10 nucleotides match TRBD2. Germline V gene sequence: CDR1 SGHTA, CDR2 FQGNSA. The CDR3 consists of 15 residues. V was pared by 3 bases and J by 4 bases, with 5 bases of the junction left unmatched. The DNA of the CDR3 is TGTGCCAGCAGCTTCCAGCGGGGGGGCACAGAGACCCAGTACTTC. It yields the protein CASSFQRGGTETQYF.

V usage is TRBV6-5 and J usage is TRBJ2-7; D gene unclear. The V end lost 0 bases, the J end lost 1 base, and 10 bases lay between the germline ends. The CDR3 totals 15 residues. Germline values: CDR1 MNHEY, CDR2 SVGAGI. In DNA form, the CDR3 reads TGTGCCAGCAGTTACTCGAACGCCAGATCCTACGAGCAGTACTTC. Residues: CASSYSNARSYEQYF.

The V call is TRBV11-2, the J call TRBJ2-7; D unclear. The V end lost 7 bases, the J end lost 0 bases, and 13 bases lay between the germline ends. CDR1 and CDR2 from the germline V gene are SGHAT and FQNNGV. The CDR3 is 14 residues long. Here the CDR3 DNA reads TGTGCCAGCACGTTCGGACCGAACTCCTACGAGCAGTACTTC. Its translation: CASTFGPNSYEQYF. Full variable domain (remainder filled in from reference TRBV11-2 and TRBJ2-7): EAGVAQSPRYKIIEKRQSVAFWCNPISGHATLYWYQQILGQGPKLLIQFQNNGVVDDSQLPKDRFSAERLKGVDSTLKIQPAKLEDSAVYLCASTFGPNSYEQYFGPGTRLTVT.

The rearrangement uses TRBV9 and TRBJ1-5, with a tentative D call TRBD1 (5 bases). CDR1 is SGDLS and CDR2 is YYNGEE in the germline V gene. V was shortened by 5 bases and J by 9 bases, with 15 bases between the two germline ends. CDR3 length equals 13 residues. CDR3 nucleotide sequence: TGTGCCAGCAGAGGGGCCCTGGGGAGGCCCCAGCATTTT. This sequence encodes CASRGALGRPQHF.

The CDR3 reads CASSRLGLAGENYEQYF. CDR3 sequence (DNA): TGTGCCAGCAGCCGCCTGGGACTAGCGGGGGAGAACTACGAGCAGTACTTC. The rearrangement uses TRBV16 and TRBJ2-7, with TRBD2 matching 14 bases. Germline CDR1 KGHSY, CDR2 FQNENV. The CDR3 consists of 17 residues. V was pared by 4 bases and J by 3 bases, with 8 bases of the junction left unmatched.

The V and J genes are TRBV4-1 and TRBJ1-3, with 7 bases that match TRBD1. The J segment lost 1 base and the V segment lost 0 bases, leaving 12 bases of the junction unmatched. The CDR3 contains 19 residues. From germline, CDR1 is MGHRA and CDR2 YSYEKL. CDR3 residues: CASSQDGSGGTRSGNTIYF. The CDR3 DNA reads TGCGCCAGCAGCCAAGATGGGTCAGGGGGGACTCGATCTGGAAACACCATATATTTT.

The chain combines TRBV4-2 with TRBJ2-7; no clear D gene. This CDR3 has 14 amino acids. Germline V lookup: CDR1 LGHNA, CDR2 YNFKEQ. V was pared by 1 base and J by 2 bases, with 9 bases between. CDR3 DNA: TGTGCCAGCAGCCAAGTCTCCGCTACCTACGAGCAGTACTTC. Residues: CASSQVSATYEQYF.

The rearrangement uses TRBV28 and TRBJ1-4, with 7 bases that match TRBD1. Germline V gene lookup returns CDR1 MDHEN and CDR2 SYDVKM. The CDR3 covers 15 residues. V lost 2 bases to trimming and J lost 4 bases; unmatched junction nucleotides: 4. CDR3 amino acids: CASSLASGGNEKLFF. The CDR3 DNA reads as TGTGCCAGCAGTTTAGCCTCAGGGGGTAATGAAAAACTGTTTTTT.

The chain uses TRBV18 and TRBJ1-1, with no clear D. The germline gives CDR1 KGHSH, CDR2 LQKENI. V gave up 0 bases and J gave up 3 bases, with 8 bases separating them. The CDR3 runs 14 residues. The CDR3 DNA reads TGTGCCAGCTCACCACCGTCGGAGGACACTGAAGCTTTCTTT. Translation: CASSPPSEDTEAFF.

The CDR3, as DNA: TGTGCCAGCAGCTTGGCGCGGACGGGAGCCTACGAGCAGTACTTC. This sequence encodes CASSLARTGAYEQYF. J is TRBJ2-7 and V is TRBV5-4; weak D call: TRBD2 (6 bases). V was trimmed by 0 bases and J by 2 bases, leaving 12 bases between them. CDR3 length equals 15 residues. Looked up from germline, CDR1 is SGHNT and CDR2 is YYREEE (reference sequence).